Each of the 17 T cell receptor beta chains below was sequenced from the same sample in a study of T cells in Graves' hyperthyroidism and ophthalmopathy. The source material, RNA transcripts, was used to amplify TCR beta CDR3 regions. The HTBI set primed first-round TCR CDR3 RT-PCR. TCRdb re-called the multiplex PCR reads with MiXCR, one entry per CDR3 protein. The sample records 370,000 or so distinct CDR3 sequences, 15% to 17% being singletons. The specimen was blood. The receptors originated from a woman aged 18-35 years with Graves' hyperthyroidism that later progressed to Graves' ophthalmopathy.

There are many counts of this clonotype. The rearrangement uses TRBV24-1 and TRBJ1-2, with TRBD1 as a possible D gene (5 bases). V dropped 5 bases and J dropped 1 base, with 7 bases sitting between them. Germline V gene lookup returns CDR1 KGHDR and CDR2 SFDVKD. This CDR3 has 13 residues. CDR3 loop: CATSGRGNYGYTF. The CDR3 DNA reads as TGTGCCACCAGTGGAAGGGGTAACTATGGCTACACCTTC.

This clonotype was detected many times. V and J are TRBV2 and TRBJ2-7; 13 bases fit TRBD2. The CDR3 spans 15 residues. The V gene's germline CDR1 is SNHLY and CDR2 FYNNEI. With V trimmed by 8 bases and J by 4 bases, 8 bases remained unmatched. The CDR3 loop is CASCRTSGREYEQYF. The CDR3 nucleotides read TGTGCCAGCTGCAGGACTAGCGGGAGAGAATACGAGCAGTACTTC.

The V gene is TRBV27, the J gene TRBJ2-7; TRBD1 agrees at 9 bases. Germline CDR1 and CDR2: MNHEY and SMNVEV (reference sequence). This CDR3 is built from 12 residues. The trim removed 10 bases at V and 3 bases at J, leaving 4 bases unmatched. The CDR3 spells CATRQGGYEQYF. CDR3 coding DNA: TGTGCCACCCGACAGGGGGGCTACGAGCAGTACTTC.

In its sample, this clonotype was seen a few times. This chain uses TRBV13 with TRBJ2-7; TRBD2 aligns across 11 bases. Trimming removed 7 bases from V and 3 bases from J; junction bases left unmatched: 14. The CDR3 contains 17 residues. In germline, CDR1 is PRHDT, CDR2 FYEKMQ (reference sequence). This CDR3 reads CASTSTSGTSGLYEQYF. The CDR3 nucleotides read TGTGCCAGCACGTCCACCTCCGGGACTAGCGGCCTCTACGAGCAGTACTTC.

The V gene is TRBV6-2 or TRBV6-3, the J gene TRBJ2-3; D call uncertain. The CDR3 extends over 13 amino acids. Per the germline V gene, CDR1 is MNHEY and CDR2 is SVGEGT. Trimming stripped 6 bases from V and 8 bases from J, with 15 bases between. CDR3 residues: CASRAPLEGTQYF. CDR3 bases: TGTGCCAGCAGGGCACCCCTAGAAGGTACGCAGTATTTT.

In this sample, this clonotype turned up many times. The chain uses TRBV27 and TRBJ1-2; D is perhaps TRBD1 (5 bases). V was cut by 4 bases and J by 12 bases, with 18 bases left in between. Germline lookup yields CDR1 MNHEY and CDR2 SMNVEV (reference sequence). This CDR3 contains 13 residues. The CDR3: CASSSPGDVGDTF. The CDR3 region has the DNA TGTGCCAGCAGTTCGCCGGGCGACGTAGGGGACACCTTC.

This clonotype came up many times. The chain couples TRBV28 to TRBJ1-2, with D unresolved. CDR3 length: 13 residues. V dropped 2 bases and J dropped 4 bases, with 8 bases sitting between them. Germline V CDR1 and CDR2: MDHEN, SYDVKM. DNA of the CDR3: TGTGCCAGCAGTTTAAGTTGGGCCTATGGCTACACCTTC. Amino acid sequence: CASSLSWAYGYTF.

This clonotype was recorded many times. The rearrangement joins TRBV11-2 to TRBJ2-4, with TRBD1 matching 8 bases. CDR1 is SGHAT and CDR2 is FQNNGV in the germline V gene. The length of the CDR3 is 16 residues. The junction had 8 bases not matched to a gene; V was cut back by 1 base and J by 6 bases. The CDR3 is CASSLVPGGEGNIQYF. CDR3 DNA: TGTGCCAGCAGCTTAGTTCCAGGGGGCGAGGGAAACATTCAGTACTTC.

This clonotype has at least ten counts. The chain has TRBV20-1 and TRBJ1-1; 8 bases map to TRBD1. This CDR3 region has 15 residues. Germline CDR1 DFQATT, CDR2 SNEGSKA (reference sequence). V shed 1 base, J shed 1 base, and the junction held 5 bases outside the gene matches. In nucleotides, the CDR3 is TGCAGTGCTAGAGGGGGGGACAGGACGAACACTGAAGCTTTCTTT. Translating gives CSARGGDRTNTEAFF.

This clonotype has more than one count but fewer than ten. V is TRBV2 and J is TRBJ2-2; 10 bases fit TRBD1. With V trimmed by 6 bases and J by 4 bases, 5 bases remained unmatched. The CDR3 runs to 15 residues. The V gene's germline CDR1 is SNHLY and CDR2 FYNNEI. This CDR3 reads CASRPGQGFTGELFF. The CDR3 nucleotides are TGTGCCAGCAGACCGGGACAGGGGTTCACCGGGGAGCTGTTTTTT.

At least ten counts were recorded for this clonotype. The rearrangement joins TRBV6-1 to TRBJ2-7, with D possibly TRBD1 on 6 matching bases. This CDR3 spans 17 amino acids. Trimming removed 1 base at V and 3 bases at J, with 19 bases between. Germline V gives CDR1 MNHNS, CDR2 SASEGT. The CDR3 region has the DNA TGTGCCAGCAGTGAAGGACCAATAGGACAGACCTTCTACGAGCAGTACTTC. This encodes CASSEGPIGQTFYEQYF.

This clonotype was counted a few times. This chain's CDR3 is CASSIAAGNAQETQYF. In DNA, the CDR3 is TGTGCCAGTAGTATAGCGGCGGGCAACGCCCAAGAGACCCAGTACTTC. The chain uses TRBV19 and TRBJ2-5, with D possibly matching TRBD2 (5 bases). The CDR3 sequence is 16 residues long. Trimming stripped 1 base from V and 1 base from J, with 13 bases between. Per the germline V gene, CDR1 is LNHDA and CDR2 is SQIVND (reference sequence).

CDR3: CASSLDTGSYEQYF. CDR3 DNA: TGTGCCAGCAGTCTGGACACGGGGAGCTACGAGCAGTACTTC. The chain joins TRBV28 to TRBJ2-7; D may be TRBD1 or TRBD2 (5 bases each). From germline, CDR1 is MDHEN and CDR2 SYDVKM. This CDR3 has 14 amino acids. The V end lost 5 bases, the J end lost 3 bases, and 14 bases lay between the germline ends.

This clonotype was recorded many times. The chain carries TRBV2 and TRBJ2-7; D remains ambiguous. CDR1 and CDR2 (germline): SNHLY, FYNNEI. V lost 2 bases and J 2 bases, leaving 13 bases between the germline ends. CDR3 length: 15 amino acids. As DNA, the CDR3 is TGTGCCAGCAGTGAACTCAGGAGAACGGCCTACGAGCAGTACTTC. Translating gives CASSELRRTAYEQYF.

Comments on this clonotype: One end of the junction varies from germline; a read error may be responsible. V gene TRBV7-2 combines with J gene TRBJ2-2; a possible D gene is TRBD1 (9 bases). Germline V gene lookup returns CDR1 SGHTA and CDR2 FQGNSA. The CDR3 extends over 19 amino acids. CDR3 bases: TGTGCCAGCAGCTTGGTACCCATTGTAATAGCGGGACAGGGCGGGAAGCTGTTTTTT. Translation: CASSLVPIVIAGQGGKLFF.

The chain links TRBV7-2 to TRBJ2-5; possible D gene TRBD2, 5 bases. This CDR3 contains 13 residues. Per the germline V gene, CDR1 is SGHTA and CDR2 is FQGNSA. V lost 1 base and J 13 bases, leaving 16 bases between the germline ends. The CDR3 DNA follows: TGTGCCAGCAGCTTAGTGGTGGAAGGTGGACTGTACTTC. Its protein product is CASSLVVEGGLYF.

This clonotype was counted ten times or more. This chain joins TRBV27 and TRBJ2-1, with a possible D match to TRBD2 (6 bases). CDR1 is MNHEY, CDR2 SMNVEV, per germline (reference sequence). The CDR3 contains 17 residues. V was cut by 3 bases and J by 5 bases, with 20 bases left in between. CDR3 nucleotides: TGTGCCAGCAGTTTCTTGGCCTCGGGACTGGTCCACAATGAGCAGTTCTTC. The encoded protein is CASSFLASGLVHNEQFF.